The 19 T cell receptor beta chains listed next were all sequenced from one sample in a study of blood T cell repertoires in COVID-19. Libraries were prepared by immunoSEQ multiplex PCR; TCRdb keeps only in-frame clonotypes and omits some of them. The sample has roughly 300,000 clones; 70% to 90% are singletons. Specimen: PBMCs or T cells enriched from blood (not recorded which). The receptors were gathered from a man aged 25 to 40 who had recovered from COVID-19.

DNA for the CDR3: TGTGCCAGCAGTCCGGGAGCCTACAATGAGCAGTTCTTC. Its translation is CASSPGAYNEQFF. This rearrangement joins TRBV2 to TRBJ2-1; D may be TRBD2 (6 bases). The CDR3 has 13 residues. In germline, CDR1 is SNHLY, CDR2 FYNNEI. With 5 bases removed from V and 2 bases from J, the gap between germline ends came to 7 bases.

V and J are TRBV20-1 and TRBJ1-2, with D possibly being TRBD1 (6 bases). Germline CDR1 and CDR2: DFQATT and SNEGSKA (reference sequence). The CDR3 is 11 residues long. The V gene lost 3 bases and the J gene lost 6 bases, with 8 bases spanning the gap. The CDR3 loop reads CSASGQNGYTF. The CDR3 bases are TGCAGTGCTAGTGGACAGAATGGCTACACCTTC.

V and J are TRBV7-9 and TRBJ1-6; D perhaps matches TRBD1 (5 bases). The V gene's germline CDR1 is SEHNR and CDR2 FQNEAQ (reference sequence). The CDR3 totals 15 residues. V was pared by 5 bases and J by 3 bases, with 11 bases between. CDR3 DNA: TGTGCCAGCAGCCCGACAGCCGACTATAATTCACCCCTCCACTTT. Translation: CASSPTADYNSPLHF.

The chain couples TRBV30 to TRBJ2-7, with TRBD2 as a possible D gene (8 bases). Trimming stripped 4 bases from V and 6 bases from J, with 22 bases between. Germline V CDR1 and CDR2: GTSNPN, SVGIG (reference sequence). The CDR3 extends over 15 amino acids. The CDR3 coding sequence is TGTGCCTGGATCGAAAAGACAGGGACTAGGGGCGAGCAGTACTTC. As protein: CAWIEKTGTRGEQYF.

The V and J genes are TRBV5-4 and TRBJ2-3; 7 nucleotides align to TRBD2. Per germline, CDR1 SGHNT and CDR2 YYREEE (reference sequence). This CDR3 spans 12 amino acids. The trim removed 4 bases at V and 4 bases at J, leaving 0 bases unmatched. The chain's CDR3 is CASSGLADTQYF. The CDR3 DNA reads as TGTGCCAGCAGCGGACTAGCAGATACGCAGTATTTT.

The genes are TRBV7-2 and TRBJ2-3, with 7 nucleotides matching TRBD2. Germline CDR1 reads SGHTA; CDR2 reads FQGNSA. The CDR3 totals 14 residues. After removal of 8 bases from V and 6 bases from J, the junction contained 11 bases not matched to a gene. CDR3 sequence: CASGLDGGRDTQYF. CDR3 DNA sequence: TGTGCCAGCGGTTTAGACGGGGGGAGGGATACGCAGTATTTT.

The chain combines TRBV6-5 with TRBJ2-5; TRBD2 matches at 7 bases. The ends lost 7 bases at V and 5 bases at J; junction bases unmatched: 4. Per germline, CDR1 MNHEY and CDR2 SVGAGI. The CDR3 has 12 residues. CDR3 coding DNA: TGTGCCAGCACCTGGGGGGGGGAGACCCAGTACTTC. Its translation is CASTWGGETQYF.

The chain combines TRBV7-9 with TRBJ1-2, with a tentative D call TRBD1 (6 bases). CDR3 length equals 15 residues. The V gene's germline CDR1 is SEHNR and CDR2 FQNEAQ (reference sequence). Trimming removed 2 bases from V and 8 bases from J, with 18 bases in between. CDR3: CASSLPGSRGGGYTF. In DNA, the CDR3 is TGTGCCAGCAGCTTACCTGGGTCCAGGGGTGGCGGCTACACCTTC.

V gene TRBV5-1 combines with J gene TRBJ2-7, with D perhaps TRBD1 (6 bases). Looked up from germline, CDR1 is SGHRS and CDR2 is YFSETQ. The CDR3 extends over 15 amino acids. V shed 3 bases and J shed 3 bases, with 16 bases lying between them. The CDR3 DNA reads as TGCGCCAGCAGCTGGGGGCAAGGGCCCAGCTACGAGCAGTACTTC. This gives the protein CASSWGQGPSYEQYF. The complete variable domain, with remaining parts taken from reference TRBV5-1 and TRBJ2-7, reads KAGVTQTPRYLIKTRGQQVTLSCSPISGHRSVSWYQQTPGQGLQFLFEYFSETQRNKGNFPGRFSGRQFSNSRSEMNVSTLELGDSALYLCASSWGQGPSYEQYFGPGTRLTVT.

In its sample, this clone was seen once. The V gene is TRBV28, the J gene TRBJ2-2; TRBD2 aligns across 15 bases. The junction had 6 bases not matched to a gene; V was cut back by 8 bases and J by 8 bases. The CDR3 covers 15 residues. The germline CDR1 and CDR2 sequences are MDHEN and SYDVKM. The CDR3 is CASDGTSGGHGELFF. CDR3 DNA: TGTGCCAGCGACGGGACTAGCGGGGGGCATGGGGAGCTGTTTTTT.

The CDR3 sequence is CASSPGLAGGYEQYF. The DNA of the CDR3 is TGTGCCAGCAGTCCAGGACTAGCGGGAGGATACGAGCAGTACTTC. This chain joins TRBV13 and TRBJ2-7; 14 nucleotides match TRBD2. This CDR3 is built from 15 residues. The V segment lost 6 bases and the J segment 4 bases; nucleotides outside the gene matches: 5. The V gene's germline CDR1 is PRHDT and CDR2 FYEKMQ (reference sequence).

With regard to this clone: This CDR3 is also generated by other DNA sequences in the sample. The chain links TRBV30 to TRBJ1-5; 8 bases fit TRBD1. Germline trimming cut 2 bases from V and 7 bases from J; bases unmatched to any gene: 4. The CDR3 contains 13 residues. CDR1 and CDR2 from the germline V gene are GTSNPN and SVGIG (reference sequence). The CDR3 sequence is CAWSRQGNQPQHF. CDR3 nucleotides: TGTGCCTGGAGTAGACAGGGGAACCAGCCCCAGCATTTT.

The chain recombines TRBV3-1 (or the pseudogene TRBV3-2) with TRBJ2-7; D may be TRBD2 (5 bases). Germline CDR1 reads LGHDT; CDR2 reads YNNKEL (reference sequence). V lost 2 bases, J lost 1 base, and 9 bases lay in between. The CDR3 consists of 14 residues. CDR3 sequence: CASSQHTGSYEQYF. The CDR3 bases are TGTGCCAGCAGCCAACACACGGGGTCCTACGAGCAGTACTTC.

J is TRBJ2-1 and V is TRBV5-4; possibly TRBD2 for D (5 bases). The CDR3 runs to 15 residues. V lost 1 base to trimming and J lost 0 bases, with 8 bases between them. Per germline, CDR1 SGHNT and CDR2 YYREEE (reference sequence). CDR3 sequence reads: CASSLRLASYNEQFF. CDR3 DNA sequence: TGTGCCAGCAGCTTGCGGCTAGCCTCCTACAATGAGCAGTTCTTC.

The rearrangement joins TRBV7-9 to TRBJ2-7; weak D call: TRBD1 (6 bases). This CDR3 comprises 15 residues. V lost 0 bases, J lost 2 bases, and 11 bases lay in between. CDR1 SEHNR and CDR2 FQNEAQ come from the germline V gene (reference sequence). In DNA, the CDR3 is TGTGCCAGCAGCTTAGCGCCAGGGGTCACCTACGAGCAGTACTTC. Encoded protein: CASSLAPGVTYEQYF.

This rearrangement joins TRBV5-4 to TRBJ1-1; 10 bases are a match to TRBD1. The trim removed 7 bases at V and 1 base at J, leaving 1 base unmatched. The CDR3 has 13 amino acids. CDR1 SGHNT and CDR2 YYREEE come from the germline V gene (reference sequence). The CDR3 region is CASRDRGNTEAFF. In DNA form, the CDR3 reads TGTGCCAGCCGGGACAGGGGGAACACTGAAGCTTTCTTT.

The chain couples TRBV11-2 to TRBJ1-2, with a possible D match to TRBD1 (5 bases). V lost 4 bases and J 0 bases, leaving 21 bases between the germline ends. The germline V gene has CDR1 SGHAT and CDR2 FQNNGV. The CDR3 consists of 18 residues. CDR3 residues: CASSSLRGRRWANYGYTF. In nucleotides, the CDR3 is TGTGCCAGCAGCTCCCTAAGGGGCCGTCGTTGGGCTAACTATGGCTACACCTTC.

V and J are TRBV7-8 and TRBJ2-2; 7 bases are a match to TRBD2. Germline assignment: CDR1 SGHVS and CDR2 FQNEAQ. This CDR3 spans 16 amino acids. With 1 base clipped from V and 4 bases from J, the junction kept 6 bases outside the gene matches. The CDR3 is CASSLVGGIPTGELFF. CDR3 sequence (DNA): TGTGCCAGCAGCTTAGTGGGGGGGATTCCCACCGGGGAGCTGTTTTTT. Combining the CDR3 with reference TRBV7-8 and TRBJ2-2 gives the whole variable domain GAGVSQSPRYKVAKRGQDVALRCDPISGHVSLFWYQQALGQGPEFLTYFQNEAQLDKSGLPSDRFFAERPEGSVSTLKIQRTQQEDSAVYLCASSLVGGIPTGELFFGEGSRLTVL.

There are a few counts of this clone. The rearrangement uses TRBV29-1 and TRBJ1-1; 11 nucleotides line up with TRBD1. V was pared by 5 bases and J by 4 bases, with 6 bases of the junction left unmatched. The CDR3 has 14 amino acids. CDR1 and CDR2 (germline): SQVTM, ANQGSEA. CDR3 in amino acids: CSVLWGTGGTEAFF. CDR3 DNA: TGCAGCGTTCTCTGGGGGACAGGGGGCACTGAAGCTTTCTTT.